Listed below are T cell receptor beta chains from one sample, sequenced in a study of T cells in tumors after PD-1 blockade. The table came from immunoSEQ multiplex PCR; TCRdb's copy has only in-frame clones and leaves some out. The sample consists of around 25,000 clones, roughly 82% of them appearing once. The starting material was PBMCs, obtained after anti-PD-1 treatment. The origin of the receptors is a human donor with basal cell carcinoma. The CDR3 runs from the conserved cysteine through the conserved F or W. Each record gives: CDR3 DNA, CDR3 protein, D gene, J gene, clone size, V gene. The D gene is left open where the match is weak. The size entry is marked missing in some rows and otherwise reads once, few, many or a size class.

DNA: TGTGCCACCAGTGATTCCGAGGGGGGCGCTTGGTACGAGCAGTACTTC; CDR3: CATSDSEGGAWYEQYF; D: -; J: TRBJ2-7; size: -; V: TRBV24-1
DNA: TGTGCCAGCAGGGGAGCGGCTAATGAAAAACTGTTTTTT; CDR3: CASRGAANEKLFF; D: -; J: TRBJ1-4; size: -; V: TRBV7-9
DNA: TGTGCCAGCAGCCTCTCACGGGAGACCCAGTACTTC; CDR3: CASSLSRETQYF; D: -; J: TRBJ2-5; size: -; V: TRBV12-3/TRBV12-4
DNA: TGTGCCAGCTCGCGGGGGACCTTGTGGGCCAACGTCCTGACTTTC; CDR3: CASSRGTLWANVLTF; D: TRBD2; J: TRBJ2-6; size: -; V: TRBV28
DNA: TGTGCCAGCAGTTACTCGCGTGCAGGGGGCAATGAAAAACTGTTTTTT; CDR3: CASSYSRAGGNEKLFF; D: TRBD1; J: TRBJ1-4; size: once; V: TRBV6-5
DNA: TGCGCCAGCAGCCAAGTCGGGGATACGCAGTATTTT; CDR3: CASSQVGDTQYF; D: -; J: TRBJ2-3; size: -; V: TRBV4-1
DNA: TGTGCCAGCAGCCTGACAGGGGAAGCTTTCTTT; CDR3: CASSLTGEAFF; D: TRBD1; J: TRBJ1-1; size: -; V: TRBV11-3
DNA: TGTGCCACCAGCAGTGGACAGGGCTATGGCTACACCTTC; CDR3: CATSSGQGYGYTF; D: TRBD1; J: TRBJ1-2; size: -; V: TRBV15
DNA: TGTGCCAGCAGTGAATATGTACCTTATACGCAGTATTTT; CDR3: CASSEYVPYTQYF; D: -; J: TRBJ2-3; size: -; V: TRBV25-1
DNA: TGTGCCAGCACGTTACGACAGATCTACGAGCAGTACTTC; CDR3: CASTLRQIYEQYF; D: -; J: TRBJ2-7; size: -; V: TRBV2
DNA: TGTGCCTGGAGTGGGGGGGGCACTGAAGCTTTCTTT; CDR3: CAWSGGGTEAFF; D: -; J: TRBJ1-1; size: -; V: TRBV30
DNA: TGTGCCACCAGCAGAGATCCAGGGGGCAACAACGAGCAGTACTTC; CDR3: CATSRDPGGNNEQYF; D: TRBD1; J: TRBJ2-7; size: once; V: TRBV15
DNA: TGTGCCAGCAGTTTATCGGGACAGCTAGTTTTCTTT; CDR3: CASSLSGQLVFF; D: TRBD1; J: TRBJ1-1; size: once; V: TRBV12-3/TRBV12-4
DNA: TGTGCCTGGAGGGGGGGGAACTATGGCTACACCTTC; CDR3: CAWRGGNYGYTF; D: -; J: TRBJ1-2; size: -; V: TRBV30
DNA: TGTGCCAGCAGCGGCGGGACAGGAAGGGTCACTGAAGCTTTCTTT; CDR3: CASSGGTGRVTEAFF; D: TRBD1; J: TRBJ1-1; size: -; V: TRBV6-6
DNA: TGTGCCAGCAGCTTAGTGCCCGGTTCGGGGTCCTACAATGAGCAGTTCTTC; CDR3: CASSLVPGSGSYNEQFF; D: -; J: TRBJ2-1; size: -; V: TRBV11-3
DNA: TGTGCCAGCAGCCAAGGGACTGAAGCTTTCTTT; CDR3: CASSQGTEAFF; D: -; J: TRBJ1-1; size: -; V: TRBV3-1/TRBV3-2
DNA: TGCGCCAGCAGAAGACGTACAGGGAACACCGGGGAGCTGTTTTTT; CDR3: CASRRRTGNTGELFF; D: -; J: TRBJ2-2; size: -; V: TRBV5-1
DNA: TGTGCCTGGTGGTTTTACGGGGGGTCGAACACTGAAGCTTTCTTT; CDR3: CAWWFYGGSNTEAFF; D: -; J: TRBJ1-1; size: large; V: TRBV30
DNA: TGTGCCAGCAGCAACAGGGGAGGAGGGCAAGAGACCCAGTACTTC; CDR3: CASSNRGGGQETQYF; D: -; J: TRBJ2-5; size: -; V: TRBV6-5
DNA: TGTGCCAGCAGCCAAGGGGAGGGAACCCAGTTCTTC; CDR3: CASSQGEGTQFF; D: TRBD2; J: TRBJ2-1; size: -; V: TRBV9
DNA: TGTGCCAGCAGCCGGGACATCCGACAGTATTTT; CDR3: CASSRDIRQYF; D: -; J: TRBJ2-3; size: -; V: TRBV5-5
DNA: TGTGCCTGGAGCCCCGCACTAGGACTAGTTGATACGCAGTATTTT; CDR3: CAWSPALGLVDTQYF; D: TRBD2; J: TRBJ2-3; size: -; V: TRBV30
DNA: TGCGCCAGCAGATCCCACGGAAGCGGGGGTCTTACAGATACGCAGTATTTT; CDR3: CASRSHGSGGLTDTQYF; D: TRBD2; J: TRBJ2-3; size: -; V: TRBV5-1
DNA: TGTGCCAGCAGCGTAGGGGGACAGTCAAACTATGGCTACACCTTC; CDR3: CASSVGGQSNYGYTF; D: TRBD1; J: TRBJ1-2; size: -; V: TRBV9
DNA: TGCGCCAGCAGTGGGGGACAGGCGAACACTGAAGCTTTCTTT; CDR3: CASSGGQANTEAFF; D: TRBD1; J: TRBJ1-1; size: few; V: TRBV10-1
DNA: TGTGCCAGCAGCTTTGACACCGGGGAGCTGTTTTTT; CDR3: CASSFDTGELFF; D: -; J: TRBJ2-2; size: -; V: TRBV7-8
DNA: TGTGCCAGTGGTACTAGCGGGGGCGCGACGACGGAGCAGTTCTTC; CDR3: CASGTSGGATTEQFF; D: TRBD2; J: TRBJ2-1; size: -; V: TRBV19
DNA: TGTGCCAGTAGTACCGGCGGCGCAACTAATGAAAAACTGTTTTTT; CDR3: CASSTGGATNEKLFF; D: -; J: TRBJ1-4; size: once; V: TRBV19
DNA: TGTGCCAGCAGCCCCAATTTTAGCTCAGAGACCCAGTACTTC; CDR3: CASSPNFSSETQYF; D: -; J: TRBJ2-5; size: once; V: TRBV6-2/TRBV6-3
DNA: TGTGCCAGCATTACTCAGGGGGAGGGGACTGAAGCTTTCTTT; CDR3: CASITQGEGTEAFF; D: TRBD1; J: TRBJ1-1; size: -; V: TRBV7-9
DNA: TGTGCCAGCTCTGAAGCCCGGGACAGGGGGAACACTGAAGCTTTCTTT; CDR3: CASSEARDRGNTEAFF; D: TRBD1; J: TRBJ1-1; size: medium-sized; V: TRBV2
DNA: TGTGCCAGTAGTCAATGGCAGGGGGTACGTGGCTACACCTTC; CDR3: CASSQWQGVRGYTF; D: TRBD1; J: TRBJ1-2; size: -; V: TRBV19
DNA: TGTGCCAGCAGCTGGCAGGGCCGATCAACTAATGAAAAACTGTTTTTT; CDR3: CASSWQGRSTNEKLFF; D: -; J: TRBJ1-4; size: -; V: TRBV5-5
DNA: TGTGCCAGCTCACCAAGAGGGCCAGCGGGGGACTCCTACGAGCAGTACTTC; CDR3: CASSPRGPAGDSYEQYF; D: TRBD2; J: TRBJ2-7; size: -; V: TRBV18
DNA: TGTGCCAGCAGCTCGATGACAGGGACAACTGAAGCTTTCTTT; CDR3: CASSSMTGTTEAFF; D: TRBD1; J: TRBJ1-1; size: -; V: TRBV7-8
DNA: TGCGCCAGCAGCCACATCCGTCTGGGTCCCGAAGCTTTCTTT; CDR3: CASSHIRLGPEAFF; D: -; J: TRBJ1-1; size: few; V: TRBV4-1
DNA: TGTGCCAGCAGTTACCCGAGGAGCGGGGGGGCAGATACGCAGTATTTT; CDR3: CASSYPRSGGADTQYF; D: TRBD2; J: TRBJ2-3; size: -; V: TRBV6-2/TRBV6-3
DNA: TGTGCCTGGAGCGGGGGGGACTCTGGAAACACCATATATTTT; CDR3: CAWSGGDSGNTIYF; D: -; J: TRBJ1-3; size: few; V: TRBV30
DNA: TGTGCCAGCAGCATGGGACAGGGTTCCTACGAGCAGTACTTC; CDR3: CASSMGQGSYEQYF; D: TRBD1; J: TRBJ2-7; size: -; V: TRBV5-6
DNA: TGTGCCAGCAGTGAATTGGCAGGGGACTCCTACGAGCAGTACTTC; CDR3: CASSELAGDSYEQYF; D: -; J: TRBJ2-7; size: -; V: TRBV2
DNA: TGTGCCAGCAGCCCGGGGACCGAAGCTTTCTTT; CDR3: CASSPGTEAFF; D: -; J: TRBJ1-1; size: -; V: TRBV7-2
DNA: TGTGCCAGCTCGCAGGGGGAGGGAGCTTTCTTT; CDR3: CASSQGEGAFF; D: TRBD1; J: TRBJ1-1; size: -; V: TRBV18
DNA: TGTGCCAGCAGTCTACAGGGAAACCAGTACTTC; CDR3: CASSLQGNQYF; D: -; J: TRBJ2-5; size: -; V: TRBV12-3/TRBV12-4
DNA: TGTGCCATCGCGGCGGGACGGGAGAACACTGAAGCTTTCTTT; CDR3: CAIAAGRENTEAFF; D: -; J: TRBJ1-1; size: -; V: TRBV10-3
DNA: TGTGCCAGCAGTGAAGTCAGGGGCACTGAAGCTTTCTTT; CDR3: CASSEVRGTEAFF; D: -; J: TRBJ1-1; size: -; V: TRBV6-4
DNA: TGTGCCAGCAGCTTAAAAGGGGGAGGGGAAAGTGGCTACACCTTC; CDR3: CASSLKGGGESGYTF; D: -; J: TRBJ1-2; size: -; V: TRBV7-8
DNA: TGTGCCAGCAGTTACTCCAACAGTGCGAAGGAGACCCAGTACTTC; CDR3: CASSYSNSAKETQYF; D: -; J: TRBJ2-5; size: -; V: TRBV6-5
DNA: TGTGCCAGCAGCTTAAGAGGGACAGACTACAATGAGCAGTTCTTC; CDR3: CASSLRGTDYNEQFF; D: TRBD1; J: TRBJ2-1; size: -; V: TRBV7-8
DNA: TGTGCCACCAGTGATGGGGACCCGAGATCCTACAATGAGCAGTTCTTC; CDR3: CATSDGDPRSYNEQFF; D: -; J: TRBJ2-1; size: few; V: TRBV24-1
DNA: TGCGCCAGCAGCTTGGGGACAGGCGGTGGCTACACCTTC; CDR3: CASSLGTGGGYTF; D: TRBD1; J: TRBJ1-2; size: -; V: TRBV5-1
DNA: TGTGCCAGCAGTCAGTACACTGAAGCTTTCTTT; CDR3: CASSQYTEAFF; D: -; J: TRBJ1-1; size: -; V: TRBV6-2/TRBV6-3
DNA: TGTGCCAGCAGGCAACTGGCAGGCGCGGGGGGCAGCACAGATACGCAGTATTTT; CDR3: CASRQLAGAGGSTDTQYF; D: TRBD2; J: TRBJ2-3; size: -; V: TRBV7-6
DNA: TGTGCCAGCTCACGCCGGGACAGGGTAAGGAATACCGGGGAGCTGTTTTTT; CDR3: CASSRRDRVRNTGELFF; D: TRBD1; J: TRBJ2-2; size: -; V: TRBV18
DNA: TGTGCCAGCAGTCCCGAAGCCCCGCTGAACACTGAAGCTTTCTTT; CDR3: CASSPEAPLNTEAFF; D: -; J: TRBJ1-1; size: -; V: TRBV6-6
DNA: TGTGCCAGCAGTTCCTCCGGGACAGGGAGGAACGAGCAGTACTTC; CDR3: CASSSSGTGRNEQYF; D: TRBD1; J: TRBJ2-7; size: -; V: TRBV27
DNA: TGTGCCAGCCGAGGCGTGGAGGGGGCGCGGTCCACTGAAGCTTTCTTT; CDR3: CASRGVEGARSTEAFF; D: TRBD1; J: TRBJ1-1; size: -; V: TRBV27
DNA: TGTGCCAGCAGCTTGGAAAGGACAGTCCCCTACGAGCAGTACTTC; CDR3: CASSLERTVPYEQYF; D: -; J: TRBJ2-7; size: -; V: TRBV5-5
DNA: TGTGCCAGCAGCTCCCGCCACGCCCTCGGGACCCAGTACTTC; CDR3: CASSSRHALGTQYF; D: -; J: TRBJ2-5; size: -; V: TRBV5-6
DNA: TGCGCCAGCAGCTTGGGTACAAACGAGCAGTACTTC; CDR3: CASSLGTNEQYF; D: -; J: TRBJ2-7; size: once; V: TRBV5-1